This T cell receptor beta chain was recovered during a study of blood T cell repertoires in COVID-19. This table comes from immunoSEQ multiplex PCR, and its TCRdb copy is limited to in-frame clones, with some not included. Of 190,000 or so clones listed, less than 80% are singletons. The CDR3 extends over 13 amino acids. Losses at the gene ends were 3 bases for V and 6 bases for J; bases not matched to a gene: 2. Only one count was recorded for this clone. Sequencing input: peripheral blood. The chain is built from TRBV12-3 or TRBV12-4 and TRBJ1-2; TRBD1 matches 9 bases. This TCR derives from a man aged 50 to 60 who had recovered from COVID-19. The CDR3 spells CASSFGQGNGYTF. The CDR3 nucleotides read TGTGCCAGCAGTTTTGGACAGGGGAATGGCTACACCTTC.